Below, 32 T cell receptor beta chains from the same sample are listed, as sequenced in a study of identical twins. One entry per CDR3 protein, called by TCRdb with MiXCR from the 5' RACE reads. The sample has hundreds of thousands of distinct CDR3 sequences, approximately 18% seen once. These data were also reused for a study on T cells expressing NK-cell markers.

The sequencing input was PBMCs. These receptors all come from a woman aged 18-35 years in good health.

This clonotype was recorded many times. The rearrangement links TRBV20-1 to TRBJ2-1; D is unresolved. CDR1 DFQATT and CDR2 SNEGSKA come from the germline V gene (reference sequence). Trimming pared 3 bases from V and 7 bases from J, leaving 13 bases between. The CDR3 runs to 13 residues. Here the CDR3 reads CSASPPWGNEQFF. DNA for the CDR3: TGCAGTGCTAGTCCCCCGTGGGGAAATGAGCAGTTCTTC.

The gene calls are TRBV3-1 and TRBJ2-1; D gene unclear. CDR3 length equals 11 residues. The ends were cut back, 5 bases at V and 9 bases at J, with 8 bases in the middle. CDR1 is LGHDT and CDR2 is YNNKEL in the germline V gene (reference sequence). The CDR3: CASSSPGEQFF. For the CDR3, the DNA is TGTGCCAGCAGCTCCCCTGGTGAGCAGTTCTTC.

In its sample, this clonotype was seen many times. The chain couples TRBV10-1 to TRBJ2-1; no clear D gene. This CDR3 comprises 11 residues. Between the trimmed V and J ends, which lost 2 bases and 7 bases, there was a span of 3 bases. CDR1 WNHNN and CDR2 SYGVQD come from the germline V gene (reference sequence). The chain's CDR3 is CASSEGNEQFF. CDR3 DNA: TGCGCCAGCAGTGAGGGGAATGAGCAGTTCTTC.

In its sample, this clonotype was seen many times. This chain joins TRBV12-3 or TRBV12-4 and TRBJ2-5; no clear D. The V and J ends lost 5 bases and 7 bases respectively, with 17 bases between them. This CDR3 is built from 14 residues. CDR3 amino acids: CASSHRTETGTQYF. The CDR3 DNA follows: TGTGCCAGCAGTCACCGGACGGAGACCGGGACCCAGTACTTC.

This clonotype was recorded a few times. The chain joins TRBV20-1 to TRBJ1-2; perhaps TRBD1 as D (5 bases). Germline V gives CDR1 DFQATT, CDR2 SNEGSKA (reference sequence). The CDR3 consists of 13 residues. V lost 6 bases and J 2 bases, leaving 13 bases between the germline ends. DNA of the CDR3: TGCAGTGCCCGTGGGGCCTTAAACTATGGCTACACCTTC. It codes for CSARGALNYGYTF.

This clonotype has more than one count but fewer than ten. The rearrangement joins TRBV5-1 to TRBJ2-3; D unresolved. With 0 bases removed from V and 2 bases from J, the gap between germline ends came to 10 bases. The germline CDR1 and CDR2 sequences are SGHRS and YFSETQ. This CDR3 comprises 15 residues. CDR3 coding DNA: TGCGCCAGCAGCTTGGAACGGGCAGACACAGATACGCAGTATTTT. Translated: CASSLERADTDTQYF.

Notes on this clonotype: A read error may account for a junction end that differs from germline. The J gene is TRBJ2-1, the V gene TRBV20-1; tentatively, D is TRBD1 (6 bases). Germline V gene data show CDR1 as DFQATT and CDR2 as SNEGSKA (reference sequence). The length of the CDR3 is 16 residues. The CDR3 DNA follows: TGCTGTGCTAGTCCATTCTTGGACAGACCCTACAATGAGCAGTTCTTC. Translated, it gives CCASPFLDRPYNEQFF.

This clonotype occurred a few times. This chain uses TRBV20-1 with TRBJ2-7; possible D gene TRBD2, 5 bases. Germline CDR1 and CDR2: DFQATT and SNEGSKA (reference sequence). The CDR3 runs 13 residues. V gave up 5 bases and J gave up 3 bases, with 14 bases separating them. CDR3 coding DNA: TGCAGTGCTCCCGGGAAGGGCTTCTACGAGCAGTACTTC. Protein: CSAPGKGFYEQYF.

V is TRBV7-3 and J is TRBJ2-2; 8 bases map to TRBD2. Germline CDR1 reads SGHTA; CDR2 reads FQGTGA. There are 17 residues in the CDR3. Unmatched junction bases numbered 4, after V lost 0 bases and J lost 1 base. The CDR3 DNA follows: TGTGCCAGCAGCTTAACATCCGGGGGGGGGAACACCGGGGAGCTGTTTTTT. Its translation is CASSLTSGGGNTGELFF.

The CDR3 here is CSVTQGGNQPQHF. The CDR3 DNA sequence: TGCAGCGTCACGCAGGGGGGGAATCAGCCCCAGCATTTT. The J gene is TRBJ1-5, the V gene TRBV29-1; 7 bases fit TRBD1. V was pared by 6 bases and J by 4 bases, with 6 bases of the junction left unmatched. The CDR3 length is 13 residues. CDR1 and CDR2 (germline): SQVTM, ANQGSEA.

V and J are TRBV10-3 and TRBJ1-5; D not resolved. Germline assignment: CDR1 ENHRY and CDR2 SYGVKD. Trimming pared 6 bases from V and 0 bases from J, leaving 6 bases between. This CDR3 is built from 13 residues. The DNA of the CDR3 is TGTGCCATCAGAGAGCTTAGCAATCAGCCCCAGCATTTT. Encoded protein: CAIRELSNQPQHF.

This clonotype has a count of ten or more. The V call is TRBV3-1, the J call TRBJ2-1; D is unresolved. Germline values: CDR1 LGHDT, CDR2 YNNKEL (reference sequence). The CDR3 has 12 amino acids. The germline V and J ends were trimmed by 4 bases and 8 bases, with 9 bases remaining between them. The CDR3 nucleotides are TGTGCCAGCAGCCTTCGAGACCATGAGCAGTTCTTC. This codes for CASSLRDHEQFF.

This clonotype came up many times. The chain is built from TRBV6-4 and TRBJ2-3, with 13 bases identical to TRBD2. Germline CDR1 MRHNA, CDR2 SNTAGT. The CDR3 is 15 residues long. V gave up 2 bases and J gave up 6 bases; unmatched junction bases: 2. CDR3: CASSDTSGGADTQYF. In DNA, the CDR3 is TGTGCCAGCAGTGACACTAGCGGGGGGGCCGATACGCAGTATTTT.

The chain is built from TRBV29-1 and TRBJ2-7; the match to TRBD2 covers 11 bases. From germline, CDR1 is SQVTM and CDR2 ANQGSEA. The CDR3 extends over 14 amino acids. The V segment lost 6 bases and the J segment 3 bases; nucleotides outside the gene matches: 7. The CDR3 coding sequence is TGCAGCGTGGAAACTAGCGGGAGTGGCTACGAGCAGTACTTC. Its protein is CSVETSGSGYEQYF.

This clonotype was seen a handful of times. The chain links TRBV6-5 to TRBJ2-5; no reliable D call. The CDR3 is 18 residues long. The germline gives CDR1 MNHEY, CDR2 SVGAGI. V dropped 2 bases and J dropped 0 bases, with 19 bases sitting between them. CDR3 sequence reads: CASSYTLPSLGNQETQYF. The CDR3 coding sequence is TGTGCCAGCAGTTACACCCTACCTTCTCTAGGTAACCAAGAGACCCAGTACTTC.

This rearrangement joins TRBV20-1 to TRBJ1-4; D is perhaps TRBD1 (6 bases). Trimming took 1 base from V and 8 from J, leaving 14 bases between them. CDR1 and CDR2 (germline): DFQATT, SNEGSKA (reference sequence). The CDR3 totals 14 residues. The CDR3 protein is CSARVTVQGEKLFF. As DNA, the CDR3 is TGCAGTGCTAGAGTCACAGTCCAGGGGGAAAAACTGTTTTTT.

The chain joins TRBV7-9 to TRBJ2-5; no firm D call. V was pared by 0 bases and J by 1 base, with 6 bases between. The CDR3 is 14 amino acids. The germline V gene encodes CDR1 SEHNR and CDR2 FQNEAQ (reference sequence). The CDR3 region has the DNA TGTGCCAGCAGCTTAGCTCCACCCCAAGAGACCCAGTACTTC. Its translation is CASSLAPPQETQYF.

The table lists this clonotype with many counts. This chain uses TRBV20-1 with TRBJ2-3; 7 nucleotides agree with TRBD1. The length of the CDR3 is 14 residues. J lost 2 bases, V lost 2 bases, and 4 bases had no gene match. CDR1 and CDR2 (germline): DFQATT, SNEGSKA (reference sequence). The DNA of the CDR3 is TGCAGTGCTAGACGACAGGGAATCACAGATACGCAGTATTTT. This translates into CSARRQGITDTQYF.

This chain uses TRBV7-6 with TRBJ2-5; D is possibly TRBD2 (5 bases). The V gene lost 1 base and the J gene lost 5 bases, with 17 bases spanning the gap. Germline V gene lookup returns CDR1 SGHVS and CDR2 FNYEAQ. There are 16 residues in the CDR3. CDR3: CASSLERARGLETQYF. The CDR3 bases are TGTGCCAGCAGCTTAGAACGGGCCAGAGGGCTTGAGACCCAGTACTTC.

V and J are TRBV11-2 and TRBJ2-1, with D hard to call. This CDR3 has 15 residues. The germline V gene has CDR1 SGHAT and CDR2 FQNNGV. Trimming took off 0 bases at V and 9 bases at J, with 15 bases between the two ends. The chain's CDR3 is CASSLEGFQLSEQFF. DNA for the CDR3: TGTGCCAGCAGCTTAGAAGGGTTTCAGCTCTCTGAGCAGTTCTTC.

This clonotype was found a few times. The V and J genes are TRBV7-2 and TRBJ2-7; TRBD2 matches at 11 bases. This CDR3 spans 16 amino acids. V trimming: 2 bases; J trimming: 0 bases; junction bases outside the gene matches: 3. The germline CDR1 and CDR2 sequences are SGHTA and FQGNSA. CDR3 DNA sequence: TGTGCCAGCAGCTTAAGGACTAGCGGGTACTCCTACGAGCAGTACTTC. Amino acid sequence: CASSLRTSGYSYEQYF.

This clonotype turned up a few times. V and J are TRBV27 and TRBJ2-1; no definite D call. V shed 5 bases and J shed 9 bases, with 17 bases lying between them. Germline V gene sequence: CDR1 MNHEY, CDR2 SMNVEV (reference sequence). The CDR3 extends over 14 amino acids. CDR3 region: CASSPSGYLGEQFF. CDR3 DNA: TGTGCCAGCAGTCCTTCGGGCTATCTGGGTGAGCAGTTCTTC.

V gene TRBV6-1 combines with J gene TRBJ2-5; 7 bases map to TRBD2. This CDR3 contains 15 residues. The V and J ends lost 1 base and 3 bases, in that order; junction bases with no gene match: 5. Germline values: CDR1 MNHNS, CDR2 SASEGT. Here the CDR3 DNA reads TGTGCCAGCAGTGAAGATCTAGCGGAGAAAGAGACCCAGTACTTC. Its protein is CASSEDLAEKETQYF.

This clonotype was picked up a small number of times. This chain connects TRBV29-1 to TRBJ1-1, with a weak D call TRBD1 (6 bases). Between the trimmed V and J ends, which lost 7 bases and 3 bases, there was a span of 18 bases. Germline values: CDR1 SQVTM, CDR2 ANQGSEA. This CDR3 spans 14 amino acids. For the CDR3, the DNA is TGCAGCGCCTTCGGGGGGGCGCTGGACACTGAAGCTTTCTTT. Its translation is CSAFGGALDTEAFF.

The sample holds a few counts of this clonotype. The CDR3 bases are TGCGCCAGCAGCTGGGAGGACAGGAGAGGAGATACGCAGTATTTT. Translating gives CASSWEDRRGDTQYF. The chain is built from TRBV5-1 and TRBJ2-3; perhaps TRBD1 as D (7 bases). The CDR3 totals 15 residues. The germline V gene has CDR1 SGHRS and CDR2 YFSETQ. The V end lost 3 bases, the J end lost 5 bases, and 16 bases lay between the germline ends.

The gene calls are TRBV6-5 and TRBJ2-1; D call uncertain. This CDR3 has 16 amino acids. Trimming stripped 0 bases from V and 0 bases from J, with 9 bases between. The germline V gene has CDR1 MNHEY and CDR2 SVGAGI. DNA for the CDR3: TGTGCCAGCAGTTACTCGTCAGTGAACTCCTACAATGAGCAGTTCTTC. It yields the protein CASSYSSVNSYNEQFF.

Only a few counts were recorded for this clonotype. This chain links TRBV29-1 with TRBJ2-3; 8 nucleotides align to TRBD2. There are 14 residues in the CDR3. V dropped 4 bases and J dropped 2; count of bases not matched to a gene: 5. CDR1 is SQVTM, CDR2 ANQGSEA, per germline. CDR3: CSVGAGVSTDTQYF. Here the CDR3 DNA reads TGCAGCGTTGGAGCGGGGGTTTCCACAGATACGCAGTATTTT.

This chain links TRBV5-1 with TRBJ2-7, with D hard to call. The germline V gene has CDR1 SGHRS and CDR2 YFSETQ. The CDR3 length is 14 residues. Trimming pared 3 bases from V and 4 bases from J, leaving 14 bases between. This CDR3 is CASSSVGTAYEQYF. Written as DNA, the CDR3 is TGCGCCAGCAGCTCTGTCGGTACAGCTTACGAGCAGTACTTC.

There are many counts of this clonotype. The CDR3 is CASSLRGGEETQYF. CDR3 DNA sequence: TGTGCCAGCAGTTTACGGGGGGGGGAAGAGACCCAGTACTTC. The chain is built from TRBV3-1 and TRBJ2-5, with 8 bases that match TRBD2. Germline CDR1 reads LGHDT; CDR2 reads YNNKEL (reference sequence). The CDR3 runs 14 residues. V lost 6 bases, J lost 3 bases, and 6 bases stayed unmatched.

The V gene is TRBV7-9, the J gene TRBJ2-1, with 8 bases lining up with TRBD1. The CDR3 length is 14 residues. The V segment lost 1 base and the J segment 12 bases; nucleotides outside the gene matches: 8. Germline CDR1 and CDR2: SEHNR and FQNEAQ (reference sequence). This chain's CDR3 is CASSLGTGSQGQFF. The CDR3 DNA reads as TGTGCCAGCAGCTTAGGGACAGGGTCACAAGGGCAGTTCTTC. Full variable domain (remainder filled in from reference TRBV7-9 and TRBJ2-1): DTGVSQNPRHKITKRGQNVTFRCDPISEHNRLYWYRQTLGQGPEFLTYFQNEAQLEKSRLLSDRFSAERPKGSFSTLEIQRTEQGDSAMYLCASSLGTGSQGQFFGPGTRLTVL.

This clonotype was picked up a small number of times. The rearrangement uses TRBV7-2 and TRBJ2-3; 8 bases fit TRBD1. CDR1 and CDR2 from the germline V gene are SGHTA and FQGNSA. After removal of 2 bases from V and 1 base from J, the junction contained 8 bases not matched to a gene. The CDR3 sequence is 17 residues long. As DNA, the CDR3 is TGTGCCAGCAGCTTAAGACGACAGGGGAAAGGCACAGATACGCAGTATTTT. Its protein product is CASSLRRQGKGTDTQYF.

The chain joins TRBV5-1 to TRBJ1-3, with D hard to call. Trimming took 0 bases from V and 0 from J, leaving 16 bases between them. This CDR3 region has 18 residues. Germline loops: CDR1 SGHRS, CDR2 YFSETQ. In nucleotides, the CDR3 is TGCGCCAGCAGCTTGGGTGGGCGGTCGTTATACTCTGGAAACACCATATATTTT. Its translation: CASSLGGRSLYSGNTIYF.